These 31 T cell receptor beta chains were sequenced from one sample in a study of T cell responses to AZD1222 COVID-19 vaccine. The repertoire was sequenced with immunoSEQ multiplex PCR; TCRdb's copy has only in-frame clones and lacks some. The profile shows around 160,000 clones, under 95% of them singletons. The source was peripheral blood, collected on day 0 of AZD1222 vaccination. These receptors originate from an adult in good health.

The V gene is TRBV6-5, the J gene TRBJ1-1; no clear D. Germline values: CDR1 MNHEY, CDR2 SVGAGI. V was cut by 2 bases and J by 7 bases, with 11 bases left in between. The CDR3 is 13 amino acids. The CDR3 here is CASSYTGQNEAFF. The DNA of the CDR3 is TGTGCCAGCAGTTACACCGGTCAAAATGAAGCTTTCTTT.

The rearrangement joins TRBV4-3 to TRBJ1-1, with 7 positions matching TRBD1. Unmatched junction bases numbered 2, after V lost 3 bases and J lost 4 bases. Looked up from germline, CDR1 is LGHNA and CDR2 is YSLEER. The CDR3 loop spans 13 amino acids. CDR3 DNA: TGCGCCAGCAGCCAGACAGGGTTCACTGAAGCTTTCTTT. Translating it yields CASSQTGFTEAFF.

The V gene is TRBV28, the J gene TRBJ1-2, with D possibly being TRBD1 (6 bases). The V and J ends lost 6 bases and 0 bases respectively, with 17 bases between them. Germline V gene data show CDR1 as MDHEN and CDR2 as SYDVKM. The CDR3 consists of 16 residues. The DNA of the CDR3 is TGTGCCAGCAGCCCTCTCGGACAGCTTCCTAACTATGGCTACACCTTC. It is translated as CASSPLGQLPNYGYTF.

This chain's CDR3 is CATSRDIGGTRETQYF. As DNA, the CDR3 is TGTGCCACCAGCAGAGATATAGGGGGAACGAGAGAGACCCAGTACTTC. The V gene is TRBV15, the J gene TRBJ2-5; D perhaps matches TRBD1 (6 bases). Germline V gene sequence: CDR1 LNHNV, CDR2 YYDKDF (reference sequence). There are 16 residues in the CDR3. V was trimmed by 0 bases and J by 4 bases, leaving 15 bases between them.

This chain connects TRBV29-1 to TRBJ2-4; TRBD1 might be the D (6 bases). Between the trimmed V and J ends, which lost 2 bases and 9 bases, there was a span of 20 bases. There are 15 residues in the CDR3. Germline V gene lookup returns CDR1 SQVTM and CDR2 ANQGSEA. Written as DNA, the CDR3 is TGCAGCGTTGAAACTTGGCAGGGGCCCCAGGTCATTCAGTACTTC. This gives the protein CSVETWQGPQVIQYF.

This clone was found once. The V gene is TRBV6-5, the J gene TRBJ2-7, with TRBD1 matching over 8 bases. Germline CDR1 MNHEY, CDR2 SVGAGI. The V gene end was trimmed by 6 bases and the J gene end by 10 bases; junction bases not matched to a gene: 8. CDR3 size: 12 residues. The CDR3 region is CASSYPTGAQYF. The DNA for the CDR3 is TGTGCCAGCAGCTACCCGACAGGGGCCCAGTACTTC.

The rearrangement links TRBV28 to TRBJ2-7; D gene unclear. Looked up from germline, CDR1 is MDHEN and CDR2 is SYDVKM. There are 12 residues in the CDR3. The germline V and J ends were trimmed by 6 bases and 1 base, with 7 bases remaining between them. Written as DNA, the CDR3 is TGTGCCAGCAGGACATTATCCTACGAGCAGTACTTC. This sequence encodes CASRTLSYEQYF.

V is TRBV7-2 and J is TRBJ2-5, with 11 bases lining up with TRBD2. The CDR3 has 14 residues. CDR1 is SGHTA, CDR2 FQGNSA, per germline. V was pared by 4 bases and J by 4 bases, with 2 bases of the junction left unmatched. The CDR3 here is CASSWGLAVETQYF. The CDR3 DNA reads as TGTGCCAGCAGCTGGGGACTAGCGGTAGAGACCCAGTACTTC.

The chain uses TRBV11-2 and TRBJ1-2; TRBD1 matches at 7 bases. Germline V gives CDR1 SGHAT, CDR2 FQNNGV. This CDR3 region has 15 residues. Trimming cost V 5 bases and J 6 bases; bases outside gene matches: 12. CDR3 sequence (DNA): TGTGCCAGCAGCCCAAACCAGAACAGGGGCGATGGCTACACCTTC. The encoded protein is CASSPNQNRGDGYTF.

This sequence joins TRBV11-1 and TRBJ2-3; D ambiguous. The CDR3 totals 15 residues. Deletions cut 2 bases from V and 4 bases from J, with 13 bases between. Germline CDR1 SGHAT, CDR2 FQDESV (reference sequence). This CDR3 is CASSLNPATPDTQYF. Written as DNA, the CDR3 is TGTGCCAGCAGCTTAAACCCCGCCACCCCAGATACGCAGTATTTT.

The J gene is TRBJ2-5, the V gene TRBV9, with 10 bases lining up with TRBD2. The V segment lost 3 bases and the J segment 1 base; nucleotides outside the gene matches: 6. The CDR3 has 16 residues. CDR1 SGDLS and CDR2 YYNGEE come from the germline V gene. This CDR3 reads CASSALAGASQETQYF. The CDR3 nucleotides are TGTGCCAGCAGCGCGCTAGCGGGGGCCTCCCAAGAGACCCAGTACTTC.

The V call is TRBV7-2, the J call TRBJ2-2, with 9 bases identical to TRBD1. The J segment lost 6 bases and the V segment lost 5 bases, leaving 10 bases of the junction unmatched. CDR1 SGHTA and CDR2 FQGNSA come from the germline V gene. CDR3 length: 16 residues. The CDR3 coding sequence is TGTGCCAGCAGCCCCACACAGGGGGCCATAGCCGGGGAGCTGTTTTTT. The encoded protein is CASSPTQGAIAGELFF. The full variable domain, completed using reference TRBV7-2 and TRBJ2-2, is GAGVSQSPSNKVTEKGKDVELRCDPISGHTALYWYRQSLGQGLEFLIYFQGNSAPDKSGLPSDRFSAERTGGSVSTLTIQRTQQEDSAVYLCASSPTQGAIAGELFFGEGSRLTVL.

The V call is TRBV19, the J call TRBJ2-1; TRBD1 matches at 8 bases. From germline, CDR1 is LNHDA and CDR2 SQIVND (reference sequence). The CDR3 spans 14 residues. Trimming at V came to 7 bases and at J to 6 bases, leaving 8 bases not matched to a gene. The CDR3 region is CASTGQGEINEQFF. CDR3 nucleotide sequence: TGTGCCAGTACAGGACAGGGTGAGATCAATGAGCAGTTCTTC. The full variable domain, its missing parts supplied by reference TRBV19 and TRBJ2-1, is DGGITQSPKYLFRKEGQNVTLSCEQNLNHDAMYWYRQDPGQGLRLIYYSQIVNDFQKGDIAEGYSVSREKKESFPLTVTSAQKNPTAFYLCASTGQGEINEQFFGPGTRLTVL.

V is TRBV6-2 or TRBV6-3 and J is TRBJ2-2; maybe TRBD2 (6 bases). The CDR3 loop spans 15 amino acids. Germline CDR1 is MNHEY and CDR2 is SVGEGT. With 6 bases removed from V and 6 bases from J, the gap between germline ends came to 17 bases. The CDR3 sequence is CASSPDYPVPGELFF. CDR3 in DNA: TGTGCCAGCAGCCCGGACTATCCTGTCCCCGGGGAGCTGTTTTTT.

This rearrangement joins TRBV27 to TRBJ2-3; maybe TRBD2 (6 bases). There are 16 residues in the CDR3. Trimming removed 7 bases from V and 4 bases from J, with 21 bases in between. CDR1 is MNHEY, CDR2 SMNVEV, per germline (reference sequence). CDR3 in amino acids: CASNRLAINPADTQYF. The CDR3, as DNA: TGTGCCAGCAACAGGCTAGCGATAAATCCAGCAGATACGCAGTATTTT.

The V gene is TRBV7-2, the J gene TRBJ2-2; D perhaps matches TRBD2 (6 bases). This CDR3 has 15 amino acids. Germline assignment: CDR1 SGHTA and CDR2 FQGNSA. Trimming took 1 base from V and 1 from J, leaving 7 bases between them. The CDR3 sequence: CASSLGRVNTGELFF. The CDR3, as DNA: TGTGCCAGCAGCTTAGGGAGGGTGAACACCGGGGAGCTGTTTTTT.

The chain has TRBV9 and TRBJ2-1; either TRBD1 or TRBD2 may supply D (5 bases each). Germline assignment: CDR1 SGDLS and CDR2 YYNGEE. The CDR3 runs to 17 residues. V gave up 1 base and J gave up 8 bases, with 22 bases separating them. The chain's CDR3 is CASSVSVGLAGEDEQFF. The CDR3 DNA reads as TGTGCCAGCAGCGTAAGTGTGGGGCTAGCTGGAGAAGATGAGCAGTTCTTC.

This clone occurred once. V usage is TRBV11-2 and J usage is TRBJ2-7, with 11 bases lining up with TRBD2. Germline V gene sequence: CDR1 SGHAT, CDR2 FQNNGV. CDR3 length equals 15 residues. The J segment lost 0 bases and the V segment lost 6 bases, leaving 4 bases of the junction unmatched. Here the CDR3 reads CASRAGTSGSYEQYF. CDR3 coding DNA: TGTGCCAGCAGGGCCGGGACTAGCGGCTCCTACGAGCAGTACTTC.

This clone appeared once. The V call is TRBV7-9, the J call TRBJ1-4; possibly TRBD1 for D (5 bases). This CDR3 is 14 amino acids long. Trimming stripped 1 base from V and 7 bases from J, with 10 bases between. Germline values: CDR1 SEHNR, CDR2 FQNEAQ (reference sequence). CDR3 amino acids: CASSLVRVGEKLFF. CDR3 bases: TGTGCCAGCAGCTTAGTCAGGGTTGGTGAAAAACTGTTTTTT.

The chain carries TRBV5-4 and TRBJ1-3; 7 positions agree with TRBD1. The CDR3 has 15 residues. Looked up from germline, CDR1 is SGHNT and CDR2 is YYREEE (reference sequence). With 0 bases clipped from V and 6 bases from J, the junction kept 6 bases outside the gene matches. As DNA, the CDR3 is TGTGCCAGCAGCTTGGCGCCGGGACAGACAAACACCATATATTTT. It specifies CASSLAPGQTNTIYF.

The chain is built from TRBV3-1 (or the pseudogene TRBV3-2) and TRBJ1-2, with D maybe TRBD1 (5 bases). CDR1 and CDR2 from the germline V gene are LGHDT and YNNKEL (reference sequence). V shed 4 bases and J shed 3 bases, with 12 bases lying between them. This CDR3 is 14 amino acids long. CDR3 loop: CASSLRWGDYGYTF. The CDR3 nucleotides read TGTGCCAGCAGCCTCAGATGGGGGGACTATGGCTACACCTTC.

The chain uses TRBV6-2 or TRBV6-3 and TRBJ2-1; D call uncertain. This CDR3 has 16 residues. V lost 5 bases and J lost 9, with 23 bases in between. CDR1 is MNHEY and CDR2 is SVGEGT in the germline V gene. CDR3 sequence: CASSPPGSIAIGEQFF. For the CDR3, the DNA is TGTGCCAGCAGTCCCCCCGGGTCCATCGCGATAGGTGAGCAGTTCTTC.

V gene TRBV11-2 combines with J gene TRBJ2-1, with 11 bases that match TRBD2. V gave up 2 bases and J gave up 3 bases; unmatched junction bases: 6. Germline V lookup: CDR1 SGHAT, CDR2 FQNNGV. This CDR3 contains 17 residues. CDR3 sequence: CASSLSPSGGFYNEQFF. For the CDR3, the DNA is TGTGCCAGCAGCTTATCCCCTAGCGGGGGGTTCTACAATGAGCAGTTCTTC.

The chain combines TRBV18 with TRBJ1-2; D is uncertain. Germline V gives CDR1 KGHSH, CDR2 LQKENI. The CDR3 is made up of 15 amino acids. Trimming shortened V by 3 bases and J by 5 bases, and 16 bases separated the two germline ends. CDR3 nucleotide sequence: TGTGCCAGCTCACCCCAAAGGACGGAAGGGTATGGCTACACCTTC. Translated: CASSPQRTEGYGYTF. The entire variable domain, with the rest obtained from reference TRBV18 and TRBJ1-2, is as follows: NAGVMQNPRHLVRRRGQEARLRCSPMKGHSHVYWYRQLPEEGLKFMVYLQKENIIDESGMPKERFSAEFPKEGPSILRIQQVVRGDSAAYFCASSPQRTEGYGYTFGSGTRLTVV.

The chain carries TRBV5-1 and TRBJ1-1, with D perhaps TRBD1 (6 bases). The CDR3 contains 17 residues. V lost 0 bases and J 4 bases, leaving 19 bases between the germline ends. Per the germline V gene, CDR1 is SGHRS and CDR2 is YFSETQ. The CDR3 nucleotides read TGCGCCAGCAGCTTGGCCTTTAGGGGGGGCGTTGGCACTGAAGCTTTCTTT. Its translation: CASSLAFRGGVGTEAFF.

This clone was detected once. The V gene is TRBV3-1 (or the pseudogene TRBV3-2), the J gene TRBJ1-1; 7 bases align to TRBD1. This CDR3 has 14 amino acids. Germline V gene data show CDR1 as LGHDT and CDR2 as YNNKEL (reference sequence). Trimming cost V 4 bases and J 6 bases; bases outside gene matches: 8. The CDR3 spells CASSPHGDRSEAFF. As DNA, the CDR3 is TGTGCCAGCAGCCCCCATGGGGACAGATCTGAAGCTTTCTTT.

The rearrangement links TRBV29-1 to TRBJ1-2; 10 bases align to TRBD1. Germline-derived CDR1 and CDR2 are SQVTM and ANQGSEA. V was pared by 5 bases and J by 7 bases, with 7 bases of the junction left unmatched. CDR3 size: 13 residues. The CDR3: CSVSDRDRGGYTF. CDR3 nucleotide sequence: TGCAGCGTTTCCGACCGGGACAGGGGTGGCTACACCTTC.

The chain employs TRBV10-3 and TRBJ1-3, with TRBD1 matching over 12 bases. Germline assignment: CDR1 ENHRY and CDR2 SYGVKD. The V and J ends lost 6 bases and 0 bases, in that order; junction bases with no gene match: 12. The CDR3 has 19 residues. This CDR3 is CAISEPGQGAKPSGNTIYF. As DNA, the CDR3 is TGTGCCATCAGCGAACCGGGACAGGGGGCTAAACCCTCTGGAAACACCATATATTTT.

V gene TRBV6-5 combines with J gene TRBJ2-2; 7 nucleotides match TRBD2. In germline, CDR1 is MNHEY, CDR2 SVGAGI. With V trimmed by 7 bases and J by 8 bases, 13 bases remained unmatched. The CDR3 extends over 15 amino acids. This CDR3 reads CASTKTSSGLGELFF. The CDR3 bases are TGTGCCAGCACTAAAACGTCTAGCGGTCTGGGGGAGCTGTTTTTT.

The chain couples TRBV7-6 to TRBJ1-5; TRBD1 aligns across 8 bases. The V gene's germline CDR1 is SGHVS and CDR2 FNYEAQ. After removal of 1 base from V and 9 bases from J, the junction contained 20 bases not matched to a gene. This CDR3 region has 19 residues. The CDR3 DNA is TGTGCCAGCAGCTTAGATCCACAGGGGGGCTCCCTCCATGGGGTGCCCCAGCATTTT. Translation: CASSLDPQGGSLHGVPQHF. The full variable domain, its missing parts supplied by reference TRBV7-6 and TRBJ1-5, is GAGVSQSPRYKVTKRGQDVALRCDPISGHVSLYWYRQALGQGPEFLTYFNYEAQQDKSGLPNDRFSAERPEGSISTLTIQRTEQRDSAMYRCASSLDPQGGSLHGVPQHFGDGTRLSIL.

This chain uses TRBV7-9 with TRBJ1-5, with D maybe TRBD1 (6 bases). Per the germline V gene, CDR1 is SEHNR and CDR2 is FQNEAQ (reference sequence). The V end lost 4 bases, the J end lost 4 bases, and 14 bases lay between the germline ends. CDR3 length: 15 residues. In DNA form, the CDR3 reads TGTGCCAGCAGCTCCTCGGACAGCACTAATCAGCCCCAGCATTTT. Protein sequence: CASSSSDSTNQPQHF.